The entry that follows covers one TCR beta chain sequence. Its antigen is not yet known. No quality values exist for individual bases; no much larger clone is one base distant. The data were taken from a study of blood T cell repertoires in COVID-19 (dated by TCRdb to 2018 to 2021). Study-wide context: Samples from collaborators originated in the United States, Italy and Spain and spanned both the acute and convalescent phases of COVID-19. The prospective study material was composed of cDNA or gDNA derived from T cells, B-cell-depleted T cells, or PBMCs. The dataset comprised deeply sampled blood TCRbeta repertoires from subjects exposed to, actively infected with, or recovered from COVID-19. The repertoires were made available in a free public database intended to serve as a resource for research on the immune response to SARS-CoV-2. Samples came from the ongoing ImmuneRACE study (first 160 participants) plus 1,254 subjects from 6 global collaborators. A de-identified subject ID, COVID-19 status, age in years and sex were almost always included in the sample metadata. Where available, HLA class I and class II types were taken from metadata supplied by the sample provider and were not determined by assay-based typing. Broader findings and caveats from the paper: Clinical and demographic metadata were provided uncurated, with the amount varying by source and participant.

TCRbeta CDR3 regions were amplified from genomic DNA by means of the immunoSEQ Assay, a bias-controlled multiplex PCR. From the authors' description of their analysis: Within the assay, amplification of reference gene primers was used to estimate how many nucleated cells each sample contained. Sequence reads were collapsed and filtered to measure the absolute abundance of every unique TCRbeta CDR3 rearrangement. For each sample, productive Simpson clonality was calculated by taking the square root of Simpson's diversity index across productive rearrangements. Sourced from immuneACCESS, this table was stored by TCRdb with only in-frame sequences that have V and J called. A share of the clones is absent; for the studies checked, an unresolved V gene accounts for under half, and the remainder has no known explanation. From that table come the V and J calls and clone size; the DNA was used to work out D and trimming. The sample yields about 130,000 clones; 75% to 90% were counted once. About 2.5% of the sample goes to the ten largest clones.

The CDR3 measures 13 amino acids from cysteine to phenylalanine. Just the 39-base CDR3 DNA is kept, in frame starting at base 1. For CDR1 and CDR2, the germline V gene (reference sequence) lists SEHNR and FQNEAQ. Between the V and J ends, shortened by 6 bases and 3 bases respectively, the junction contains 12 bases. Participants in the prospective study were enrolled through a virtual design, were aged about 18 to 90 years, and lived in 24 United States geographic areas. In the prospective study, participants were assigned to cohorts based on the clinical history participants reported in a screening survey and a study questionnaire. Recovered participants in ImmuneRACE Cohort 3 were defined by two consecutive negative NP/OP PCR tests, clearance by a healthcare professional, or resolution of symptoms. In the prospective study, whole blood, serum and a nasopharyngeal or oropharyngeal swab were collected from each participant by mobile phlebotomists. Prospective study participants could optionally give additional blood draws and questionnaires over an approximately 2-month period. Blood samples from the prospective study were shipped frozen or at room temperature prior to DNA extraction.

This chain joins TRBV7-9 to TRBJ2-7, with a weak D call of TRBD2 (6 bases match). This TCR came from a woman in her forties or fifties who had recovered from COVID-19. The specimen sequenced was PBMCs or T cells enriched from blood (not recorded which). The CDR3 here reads CASRTLGGYEQYF. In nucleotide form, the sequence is TGTGCCAGCAGGACCCTGGGGGGCTACGAGCAGTACTTC.